In its sample, the clone carrying this TCR beta chain was seen a few times. Its antigen is unknown. The sample comes from a study of molecular identifiers for immune sequencing clone quantification. From germline, CDR1 is MDHEN and CDR2 SYDVKM. The J segment lost 7 bases and the V segment lost 2 bases, leaving 4 bases of the junction unmatched. The CDR3 is 13 residues long. Overall study findings and caveats: Highly expanded clone sizes could be underestimated by identical TCR molecules that share a barcode.

Libraries of naive CD8 cells were prepared from 20,000 to 1,000,000 sorted cells using 10%, 30% or 50% RNA. Using a CD8+CD4-CCR7+CD45RA+ phenotype, naive CD8 T cells were sorted. The use of previously described methods and listed TCR primers produced the bulk TCR libraries. TCRdb fed the PCR reads into MiXCR, producing one record per CDR3 protein. The sample records roughly 55,000 distinct CDR3 sequences, around 34% being singletons. The sequenced material came from naive CD8+ T cells from blood, with Jurkat cell RNA spiked in. The subset here: FACS-sorted CD8+CD4-CCR7+CD45RA+ naive T cells. The chain couples TRBV28 to TRBJ2-7, with TRBD2 identical over 8 bases. The sequence was collected from a human donor in good health. Some libraries in this study had Jurkat cell RNA spiked in. The CDR3 DNA sequence: TGTGCCAGCAGTTTAGGCGGGAGGAGTGAGCAGTACTTC. It yields the protein CASSLGGRSEQYF.